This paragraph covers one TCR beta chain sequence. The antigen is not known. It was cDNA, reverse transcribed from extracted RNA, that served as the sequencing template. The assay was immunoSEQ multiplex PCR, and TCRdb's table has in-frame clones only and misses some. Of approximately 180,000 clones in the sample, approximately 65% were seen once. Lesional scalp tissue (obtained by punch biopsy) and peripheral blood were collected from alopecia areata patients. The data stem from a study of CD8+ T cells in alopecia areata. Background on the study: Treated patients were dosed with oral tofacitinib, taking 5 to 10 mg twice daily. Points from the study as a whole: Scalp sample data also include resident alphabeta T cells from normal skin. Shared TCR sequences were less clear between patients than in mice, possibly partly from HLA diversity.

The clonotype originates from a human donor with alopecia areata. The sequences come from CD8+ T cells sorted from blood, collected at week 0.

The CDR3 here is CASSQYLGGYYEQYF. The DNA for the CDR3 is TGCGCCAGCAGCCAATATCTGGGCGGGTACTACGAGCAGTACTTC. The chain has TRBV4-1 and TRBJ2-7, with a possible D match to TRBD2 (5 bases). The CDR3 is 15 amino acids. V was pared by 2 bases and J by 3 bases, with 14 bases between. Looked up from germline, CDR1 is MGHRA and CDR2 is YSYEKL.